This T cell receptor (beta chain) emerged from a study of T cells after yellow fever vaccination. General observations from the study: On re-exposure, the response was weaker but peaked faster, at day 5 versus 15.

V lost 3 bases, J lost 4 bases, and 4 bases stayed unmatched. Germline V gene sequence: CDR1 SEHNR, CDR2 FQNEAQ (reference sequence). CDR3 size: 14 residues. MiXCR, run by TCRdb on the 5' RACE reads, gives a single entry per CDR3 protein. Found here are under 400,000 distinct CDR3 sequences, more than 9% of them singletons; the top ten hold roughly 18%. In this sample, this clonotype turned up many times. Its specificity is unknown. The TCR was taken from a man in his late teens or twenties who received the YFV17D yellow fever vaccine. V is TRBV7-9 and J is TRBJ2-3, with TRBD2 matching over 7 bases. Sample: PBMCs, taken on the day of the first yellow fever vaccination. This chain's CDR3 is CASSLGGFPDTQYF. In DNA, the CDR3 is TGTGCCAGCAGCTTGGGAGGGTTTCCAGATACGCAGTATTTT.